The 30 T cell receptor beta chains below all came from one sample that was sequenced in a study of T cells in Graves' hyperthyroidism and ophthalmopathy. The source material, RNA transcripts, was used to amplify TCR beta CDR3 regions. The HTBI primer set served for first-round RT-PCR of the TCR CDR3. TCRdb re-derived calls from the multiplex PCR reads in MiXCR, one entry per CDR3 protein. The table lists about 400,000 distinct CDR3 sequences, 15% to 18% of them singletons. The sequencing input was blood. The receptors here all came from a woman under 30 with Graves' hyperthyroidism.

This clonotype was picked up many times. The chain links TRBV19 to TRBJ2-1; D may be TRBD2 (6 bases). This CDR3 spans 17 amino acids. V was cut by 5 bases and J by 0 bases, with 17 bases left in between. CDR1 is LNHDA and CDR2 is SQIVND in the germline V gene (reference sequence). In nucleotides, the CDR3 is TGTGCCAGTAGTCTTATCCGGGGGAAGGGCTCCTACAATGAGCAGTTCTTC. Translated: CASSLIRGKGSYNEQFF.

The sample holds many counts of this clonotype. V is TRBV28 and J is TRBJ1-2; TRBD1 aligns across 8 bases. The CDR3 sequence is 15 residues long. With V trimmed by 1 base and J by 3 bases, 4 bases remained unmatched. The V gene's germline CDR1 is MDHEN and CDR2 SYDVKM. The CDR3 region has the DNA TGTGCCAGCAGTTTATCGGGGGGACAGGACTATGGCTACACCTTC. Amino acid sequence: CASSLSGGQDYGYTF.

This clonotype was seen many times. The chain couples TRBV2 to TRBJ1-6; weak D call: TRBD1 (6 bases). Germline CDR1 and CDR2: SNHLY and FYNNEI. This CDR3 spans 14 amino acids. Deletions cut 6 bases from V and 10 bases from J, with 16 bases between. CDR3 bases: TGTGCCAGCAGCCCCAGGGACAACAGATCACCCCTCCACTTT. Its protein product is CASSPRDNRSPLHF. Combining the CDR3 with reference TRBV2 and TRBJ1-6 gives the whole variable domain EPEVTQTPSHQVTQMGQEVILRCVPISNHLYFYWYRQILGQKVEFLVSFYNNEISEKSEIFDDQFSVERPDGSNFTLKIRSTKLEDSAMYFCASSPRDNRSPLHFGNGTRLTVT.

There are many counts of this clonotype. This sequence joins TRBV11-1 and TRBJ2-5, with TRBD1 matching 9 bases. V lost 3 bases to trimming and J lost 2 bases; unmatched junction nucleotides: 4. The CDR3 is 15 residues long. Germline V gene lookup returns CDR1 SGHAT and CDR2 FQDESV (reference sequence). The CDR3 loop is CASSFGQGIQETQYF. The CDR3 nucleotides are TGTGCCAGCAGCTTTGGACAGGGGATTCAAGAGACCCAGTACTTC.

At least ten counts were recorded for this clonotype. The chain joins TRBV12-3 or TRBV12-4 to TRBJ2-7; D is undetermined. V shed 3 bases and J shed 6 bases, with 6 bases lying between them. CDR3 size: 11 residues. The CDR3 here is CASSFGLEQYF. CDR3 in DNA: TGTGCCAGCAGTTTTGGGCTCGAGCAGTACTTC.

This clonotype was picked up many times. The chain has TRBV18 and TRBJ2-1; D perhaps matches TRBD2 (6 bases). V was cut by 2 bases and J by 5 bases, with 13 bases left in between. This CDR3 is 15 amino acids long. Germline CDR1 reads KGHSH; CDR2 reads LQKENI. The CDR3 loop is CASSPDSGANNEQFF. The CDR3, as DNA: TGTGCCAGCTCACCAGATAGCGGAGCCAACAATGAGCAGTTCTTC.

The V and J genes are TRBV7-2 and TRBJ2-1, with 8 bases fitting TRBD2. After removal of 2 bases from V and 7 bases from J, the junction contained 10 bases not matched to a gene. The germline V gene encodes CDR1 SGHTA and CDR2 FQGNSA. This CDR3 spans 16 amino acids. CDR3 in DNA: TGTGCCAGCAGCTTACCTCGCGGGAGGTGGGCGAATGAGCAGTTCTTC. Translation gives CASSLPRGRWANEQFF.

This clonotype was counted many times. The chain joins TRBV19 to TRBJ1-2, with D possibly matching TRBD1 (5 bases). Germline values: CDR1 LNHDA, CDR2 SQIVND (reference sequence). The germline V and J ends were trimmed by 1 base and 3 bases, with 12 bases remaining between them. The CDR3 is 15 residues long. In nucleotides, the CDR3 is TGTGCCAGTAGTATAGGGGCAGGGTCGGACTATGGCTACACCTTC. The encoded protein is CASSIGAGSDYGYTF.

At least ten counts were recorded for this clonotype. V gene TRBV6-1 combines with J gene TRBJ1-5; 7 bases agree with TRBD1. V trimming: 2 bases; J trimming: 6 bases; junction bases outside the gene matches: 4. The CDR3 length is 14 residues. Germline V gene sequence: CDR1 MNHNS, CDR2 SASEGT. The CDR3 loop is CASSERAGGQPQHF. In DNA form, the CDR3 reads TGTGCCAGCAGTGAACGGGCAGGGGGTCAGCCCCAGCATTTT.

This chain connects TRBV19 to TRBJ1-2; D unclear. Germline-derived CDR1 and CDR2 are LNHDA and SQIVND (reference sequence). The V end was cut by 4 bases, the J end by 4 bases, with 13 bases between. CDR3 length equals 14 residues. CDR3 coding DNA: TGTGCCAGTAGTAACCAACGGGAGGGCTATGGCTACACCTTC. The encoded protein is CASSNQREGYGYTF.

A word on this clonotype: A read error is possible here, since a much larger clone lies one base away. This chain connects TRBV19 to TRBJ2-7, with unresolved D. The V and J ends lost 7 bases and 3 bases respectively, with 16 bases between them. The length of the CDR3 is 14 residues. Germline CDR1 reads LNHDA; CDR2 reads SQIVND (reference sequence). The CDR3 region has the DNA TGTGCCAGTACCCCGGACGCGGTAATCTACGAGCAGTACTTC. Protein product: CASTPDAVIYEQYF. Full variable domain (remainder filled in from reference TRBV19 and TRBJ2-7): DGGITQSPKYLFRKEGQNVTLSCEQNLNHDAMYWYRQDPGQGLRLIYYSQIVNDFQKGDIAEGYSVSREKKESFPLTVTSAQKNPTAFYLCASTPDAVIYEQYFGPGTRLTVT.

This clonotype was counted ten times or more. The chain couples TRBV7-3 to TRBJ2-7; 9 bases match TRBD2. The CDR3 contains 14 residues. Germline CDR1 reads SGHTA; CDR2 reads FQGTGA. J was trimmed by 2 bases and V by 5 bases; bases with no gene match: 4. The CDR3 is CASSLVAGAYEQYF. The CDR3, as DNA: TGTGCCAGCAGCCTAGTAGCGGGAGCCTACGAGCAGTACTTC. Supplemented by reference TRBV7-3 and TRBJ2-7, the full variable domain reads GAGVSQTPSNKVTEKGKYVELRCDPISGHTALYWYRQSLGQGPEFLIYFQGTGAADDSGLPNDRFFAVRPEGSVSTLKIQRTERGDSAVYLCASSLVAGAYEQYFGPGTRLTVT.

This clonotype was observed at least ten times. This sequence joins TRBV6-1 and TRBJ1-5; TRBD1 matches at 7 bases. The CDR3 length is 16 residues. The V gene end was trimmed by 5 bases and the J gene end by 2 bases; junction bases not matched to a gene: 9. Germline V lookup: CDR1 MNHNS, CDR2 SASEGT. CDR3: CASSSNRDRGNQPQHF. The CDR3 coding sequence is TGTGCCAGCAGTTCTAATAGAGACAGGGGCAATCAGCCCCAGCATTTT.

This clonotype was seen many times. The CDR3 bases are TGTGCCAGCAGCTTATTTGGGGACATCGGCACAGATACGCAGTATTTT. Translated: CASSLFGDIGTDTQYF. This sequence joins TRBV11-2 and TRBJ2-3; D might be TRBD1 (6 bases). V gave up 2 bases and J gave up 1 base, with 13 bases separating them. CDR1 is SGHAT and CDR2 is FQNNGV in the germline V gene. The CDR3 covers 16 residues.

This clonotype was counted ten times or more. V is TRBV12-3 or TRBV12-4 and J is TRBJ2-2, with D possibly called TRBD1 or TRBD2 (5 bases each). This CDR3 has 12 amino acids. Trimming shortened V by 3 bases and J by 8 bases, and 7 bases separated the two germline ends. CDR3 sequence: CASSFREGELFF. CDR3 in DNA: TGTGCCAGCAGTTTCAGGGAGGGGGAGCTGTTTTTT.

CDR3 in DNA: TGCAGTGCTAGAGCCGGGACAGGGGAAGGGGACACTGAAGCTTTCTTT. The encoded protein is CSARAGTGEGDTEAFF. The rearrangement links TRBV20-1 to TRBJ1-1; TRBD1 aligns across 10 bases. Germline assignment: CDR1 DFQATT and CDR2 SNEGSKA (reference sequence). This CDR3 comprises 16 residues. Trimming took 1 base from V and 3 from J; bases not matched to a gene: 8.

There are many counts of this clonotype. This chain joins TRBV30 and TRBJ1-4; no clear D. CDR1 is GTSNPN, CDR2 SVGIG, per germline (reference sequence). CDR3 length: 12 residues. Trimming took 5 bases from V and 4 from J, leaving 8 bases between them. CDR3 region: CAWGRGNEKLFF. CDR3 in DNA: TGTGCCTGGGGACGGGGTAATGAAAAACTGTTTTTT. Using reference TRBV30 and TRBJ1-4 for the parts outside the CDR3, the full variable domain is SQTIHQWPATLVQPVGSPLSLECTVEGTSNPNLYWYRQAAGRGLQLLFYSVGIGQISSEVPQNLSASRPQDRQFILSSKKLLLSDSGFYLCAWGRGNEKLFFGSGTQLSVL.

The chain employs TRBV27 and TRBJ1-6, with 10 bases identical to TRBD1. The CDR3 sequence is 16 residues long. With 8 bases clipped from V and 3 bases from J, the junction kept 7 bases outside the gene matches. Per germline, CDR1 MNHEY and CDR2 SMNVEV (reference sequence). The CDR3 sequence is CASRQGAPRYNSPLHF. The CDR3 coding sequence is TGTGCCAGCCGACAGGGGGCTCCCCGCTATAATTCACCCCTCCACTTT.

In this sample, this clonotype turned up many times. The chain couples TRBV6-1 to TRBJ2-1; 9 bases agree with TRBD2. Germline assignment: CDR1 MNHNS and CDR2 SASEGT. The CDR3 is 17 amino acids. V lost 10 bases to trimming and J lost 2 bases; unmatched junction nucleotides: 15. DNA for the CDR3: TGTGCCATCTCCAGCGGGGGGCTTGGGTCGACCTACAATGAGCAGTTCTTC. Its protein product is CAISSGGLGSTYNEQFF.

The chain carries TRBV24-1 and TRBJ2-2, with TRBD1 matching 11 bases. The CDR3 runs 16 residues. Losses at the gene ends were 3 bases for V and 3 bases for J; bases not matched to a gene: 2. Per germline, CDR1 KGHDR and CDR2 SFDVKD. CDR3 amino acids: CATSDPGQGDTGELFF. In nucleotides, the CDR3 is TGTGCCACCAGTGATCCGGGACAGGGGGACACCGGGGAGCTGTTTTTT.

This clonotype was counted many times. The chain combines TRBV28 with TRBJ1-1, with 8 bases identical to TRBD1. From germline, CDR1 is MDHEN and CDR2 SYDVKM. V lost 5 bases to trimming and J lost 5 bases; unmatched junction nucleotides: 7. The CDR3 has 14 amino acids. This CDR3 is CASSITGGRTEAFF. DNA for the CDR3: TGTGCCAGCAGTATTACAGGGGGGCGAACTGAAGCTTTCTTT.

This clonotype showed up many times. CDR3: CASSLFNTGELFF. In DNA form, the CDR3 reads TGCGCCAGCAGCTTGTTCAACACCGGGGAGCTGTTTTTT. The rearrangement uses TRBV5-1 and TRBJ2-2; D uncertain. This CDR3 spans 13 amino acids. Deletions cut 1 base from V and 2 bases from J, with 3 bases between. Germline lookup yields CDR1 SGHRS and CDR2 YFSETQ. Combining the CDR3 with reference TRBV5-1 and TRBJ2-2 gives the whole variable domain KAGVTQTPRYLIKTRGQQVTLSCSPISGHRSVSWYQQTPGQGLQFLFEYFSETQRNKGNFPGRFSGRQFSNSRSEMNVSTLELGDSALYLCASSLFNTGELFFGEGSRLTVL.

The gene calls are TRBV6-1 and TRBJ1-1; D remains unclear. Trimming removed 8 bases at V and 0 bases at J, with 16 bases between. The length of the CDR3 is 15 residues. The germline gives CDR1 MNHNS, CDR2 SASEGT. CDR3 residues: CASFLPIPLNTEAFF. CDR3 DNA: TGTGCCAGCTTTTTGCCGATCCCGTTGAACACTGAAGCTTTCTTT.

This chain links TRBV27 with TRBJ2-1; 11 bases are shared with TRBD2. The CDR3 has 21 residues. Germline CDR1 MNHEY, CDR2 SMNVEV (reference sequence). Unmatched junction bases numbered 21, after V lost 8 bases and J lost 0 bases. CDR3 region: CASSLFYTETSGASSYNEQFF. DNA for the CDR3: TGTGCCAGCTCCCTCTTCTATACCGAGACTAGCGGGGCGAGCTCCTACAATGAGCAGTTCTTC.

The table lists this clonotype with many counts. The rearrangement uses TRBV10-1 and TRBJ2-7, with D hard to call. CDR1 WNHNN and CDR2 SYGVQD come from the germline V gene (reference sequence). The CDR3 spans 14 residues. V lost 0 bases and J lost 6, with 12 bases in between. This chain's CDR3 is CASSESLAGGEQYF. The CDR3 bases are TGCGCCAGCAGTGAGTCGTTAGCCGGCGGCGAGCAGTACTTC.

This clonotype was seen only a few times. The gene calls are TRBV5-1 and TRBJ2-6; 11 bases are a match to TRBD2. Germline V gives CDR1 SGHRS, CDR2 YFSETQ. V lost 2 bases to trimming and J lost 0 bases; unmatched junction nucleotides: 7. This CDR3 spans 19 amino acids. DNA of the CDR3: TGCGCCAGCAGCTTCGGACTAGCGGGTCTTACCTCTGGGGCCAACGTCCTGACTTTC. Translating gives CASSFGLAGLTSGANVLTF. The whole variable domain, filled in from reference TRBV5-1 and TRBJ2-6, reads KAGVTQTPRYLIKTRGQQVTLSCSPISGHRSVSWYQQTPGQGLQFLFEYFSETQRNKGNFPGRFSGRQFSNSRSEMNVSTLELGDSALYLCASSFGLAGLTSGANVLTFGAGSRLTVL.

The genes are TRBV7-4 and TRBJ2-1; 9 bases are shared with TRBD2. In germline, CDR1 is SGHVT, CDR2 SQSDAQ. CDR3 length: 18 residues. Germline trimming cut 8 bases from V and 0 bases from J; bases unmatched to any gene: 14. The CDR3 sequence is CASFRTSEVLSSYNEQFF. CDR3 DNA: TGTGCCAGCTTCCGGACTAGCGAGGTTCTTAGCTCCTACAATGAGCAGTTCTTC.

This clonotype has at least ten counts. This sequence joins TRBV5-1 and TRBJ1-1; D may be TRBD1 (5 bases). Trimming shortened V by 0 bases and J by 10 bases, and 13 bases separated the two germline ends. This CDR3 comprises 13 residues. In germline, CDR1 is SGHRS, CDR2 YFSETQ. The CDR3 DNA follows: TGCGCCAGCAGCTTGGGCGGGCCCGGGGGAGCTTTCTTT. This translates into CASSLGGPGGAFF.

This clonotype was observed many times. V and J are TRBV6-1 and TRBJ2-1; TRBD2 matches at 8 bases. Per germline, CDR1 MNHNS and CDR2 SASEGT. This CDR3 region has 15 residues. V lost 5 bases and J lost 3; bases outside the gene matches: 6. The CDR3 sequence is CASSSGLAHYNEQFF. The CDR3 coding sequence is TGTGCCAGCAGTTCCGGACTAGCTCACTACAATGAGCAGTTCTTC.

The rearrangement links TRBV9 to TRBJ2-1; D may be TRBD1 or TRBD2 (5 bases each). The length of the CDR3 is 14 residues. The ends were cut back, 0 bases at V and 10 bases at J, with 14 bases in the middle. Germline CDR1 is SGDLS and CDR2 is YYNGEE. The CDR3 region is CASSVDEGRGEQFF. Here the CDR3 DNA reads TGTGCCAGCAGCGTAGACGAGGGGCGCGGGGAGCAGTTCTTC.